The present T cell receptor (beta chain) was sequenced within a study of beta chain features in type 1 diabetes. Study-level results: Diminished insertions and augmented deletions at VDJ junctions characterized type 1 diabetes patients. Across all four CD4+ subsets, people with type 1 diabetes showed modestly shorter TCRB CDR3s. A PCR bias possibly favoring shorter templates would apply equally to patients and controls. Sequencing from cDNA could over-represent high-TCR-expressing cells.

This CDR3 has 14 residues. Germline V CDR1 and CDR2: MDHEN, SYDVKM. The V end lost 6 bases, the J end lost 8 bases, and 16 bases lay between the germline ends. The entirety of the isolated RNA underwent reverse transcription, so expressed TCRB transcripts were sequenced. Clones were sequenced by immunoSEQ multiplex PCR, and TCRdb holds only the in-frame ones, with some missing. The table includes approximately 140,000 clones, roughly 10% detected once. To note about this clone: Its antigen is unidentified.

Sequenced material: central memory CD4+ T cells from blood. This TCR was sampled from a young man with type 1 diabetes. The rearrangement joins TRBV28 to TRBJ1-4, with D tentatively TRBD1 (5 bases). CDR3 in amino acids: CASSPGGENEKLFF. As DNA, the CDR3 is TGTGCCAGCAGCCCCGGGGGGGAAAACGAAAAACTGTTTTTT.